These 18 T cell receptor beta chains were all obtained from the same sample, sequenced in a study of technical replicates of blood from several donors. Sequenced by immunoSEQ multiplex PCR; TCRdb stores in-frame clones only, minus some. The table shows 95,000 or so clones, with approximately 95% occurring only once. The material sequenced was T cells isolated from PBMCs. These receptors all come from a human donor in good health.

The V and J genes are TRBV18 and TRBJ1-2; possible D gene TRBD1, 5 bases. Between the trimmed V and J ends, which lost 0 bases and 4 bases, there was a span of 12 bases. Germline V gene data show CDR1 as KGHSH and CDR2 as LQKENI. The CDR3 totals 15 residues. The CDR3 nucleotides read TGTGCCAGCTCACCACCGGACACCCGGGCCTATGGCTACACCTTC. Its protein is CASSPPDTRAYGYTF. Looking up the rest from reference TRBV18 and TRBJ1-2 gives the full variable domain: NAGVMQNPRHLVRRRGQEARLRCSPMKGHSHVYWYRQLPEEGLKFMVYLQKENIIDESGMPKERFSAEFPKEGPSILRIQQVVRGDSAAYFCASSPPDTRAYGYTFGSGTRLTVV.

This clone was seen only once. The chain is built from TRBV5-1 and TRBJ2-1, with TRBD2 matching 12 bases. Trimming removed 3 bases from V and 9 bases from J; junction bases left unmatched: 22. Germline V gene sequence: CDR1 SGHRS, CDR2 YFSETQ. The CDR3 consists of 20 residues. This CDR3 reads CASSSVYPGLAGGLELEQFF. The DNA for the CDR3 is TGCGCCAGCAGCTCGGTTTACCCCGGCCTAGCGGGAGGGCTTGAACTTGAGCAGTTCTTC.

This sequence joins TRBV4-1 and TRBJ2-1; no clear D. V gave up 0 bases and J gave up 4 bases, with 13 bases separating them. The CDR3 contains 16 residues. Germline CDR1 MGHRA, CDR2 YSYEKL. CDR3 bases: TGCGCCAGCAGCCAAGAGGAGAGCTTCCGGTACAATGAGCAGTTCTTC. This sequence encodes CASSQEESFRYNEQFF.

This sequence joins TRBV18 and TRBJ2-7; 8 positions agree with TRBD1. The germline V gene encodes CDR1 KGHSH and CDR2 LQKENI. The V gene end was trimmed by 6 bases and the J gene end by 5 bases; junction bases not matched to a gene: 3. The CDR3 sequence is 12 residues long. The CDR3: CASSQGADEQYF. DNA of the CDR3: TGTGCCAGCTCCCAGGGGGCCGACGAGCAGTACTTC.

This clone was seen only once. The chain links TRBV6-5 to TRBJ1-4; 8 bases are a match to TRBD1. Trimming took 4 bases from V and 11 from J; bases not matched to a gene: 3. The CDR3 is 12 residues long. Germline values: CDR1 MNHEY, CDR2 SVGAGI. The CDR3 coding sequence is TGTGCCAGCAGTTTGGACAGGGATAAACTGTTTTTT. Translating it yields CASSLDRDKLFF.

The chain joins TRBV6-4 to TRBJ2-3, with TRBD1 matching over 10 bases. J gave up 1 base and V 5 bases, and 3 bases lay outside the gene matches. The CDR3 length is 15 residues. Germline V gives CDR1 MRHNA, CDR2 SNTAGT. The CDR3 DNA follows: TGTGCCAGCAGTCTAGGGACAGGGGGCACAGATACGCAGTATTTT. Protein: CASSLGTGGTDTQYF.

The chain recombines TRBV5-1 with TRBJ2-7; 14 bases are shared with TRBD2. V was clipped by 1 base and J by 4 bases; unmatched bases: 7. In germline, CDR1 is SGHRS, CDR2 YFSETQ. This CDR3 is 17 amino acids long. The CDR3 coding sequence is TGCGCCAGCAGCTTGTTACCGGGACTAGCGGGAGCTTACGAGCAGTACTTC. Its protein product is CASSLLPGLAGAYEQYF.

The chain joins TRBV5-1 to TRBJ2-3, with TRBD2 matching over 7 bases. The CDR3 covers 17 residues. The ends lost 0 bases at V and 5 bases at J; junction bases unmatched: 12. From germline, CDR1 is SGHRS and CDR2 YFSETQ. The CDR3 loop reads CASSLVLTGGWGDTQYF. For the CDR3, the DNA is TGCGCCAGCAGCTTGGTTCTTACGGGAGGTTGGGGAGATACGCAGTATTTT. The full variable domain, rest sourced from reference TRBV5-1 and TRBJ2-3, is KAGVTQTPRYLIKTRGQQVTLSCSPISGHRSVSWYQQTPGQGLQFLFEYFSETQRNKGNFPGRFSGRQFSNSRSEMNVSTLELGDSALYLCASSLVLTGGWGDTQYFGPGTRLTVL.

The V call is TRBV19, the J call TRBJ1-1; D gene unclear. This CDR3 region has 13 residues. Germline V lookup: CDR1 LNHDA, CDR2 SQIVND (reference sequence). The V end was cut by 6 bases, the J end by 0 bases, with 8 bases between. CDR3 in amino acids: CASSGALNTEAFF. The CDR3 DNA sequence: TGTGCCAGTAGCGGAGCCCTGAACACTGAAGCTTTCTTT.

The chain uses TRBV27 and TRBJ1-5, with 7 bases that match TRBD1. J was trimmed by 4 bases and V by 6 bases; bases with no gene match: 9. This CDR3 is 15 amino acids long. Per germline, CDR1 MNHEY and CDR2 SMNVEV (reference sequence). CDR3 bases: TGTGCCAGCAGGCCGACAGGGTATTCAAATCAGCCCCAGCATTTT. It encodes CASRPTGYSNQPQHF.

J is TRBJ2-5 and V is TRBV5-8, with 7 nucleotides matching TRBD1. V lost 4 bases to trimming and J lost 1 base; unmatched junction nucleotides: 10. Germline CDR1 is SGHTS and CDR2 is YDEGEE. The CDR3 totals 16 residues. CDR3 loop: CASSPGTVRVQETQYF. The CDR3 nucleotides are TGTGCCAGCAGCCCCGGGACAGTGAGGGTCCAAGAGACCCAGTACTTC.

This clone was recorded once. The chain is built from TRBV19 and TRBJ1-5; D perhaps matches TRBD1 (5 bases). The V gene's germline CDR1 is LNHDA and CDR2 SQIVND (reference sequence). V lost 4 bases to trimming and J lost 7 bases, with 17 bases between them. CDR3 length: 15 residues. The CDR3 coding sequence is TGTGCCAGTAGTACCGCGGGGGGGGTGGGACAGCCCCAGCATTTT. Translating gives CASSTAGGVGQPQHF.

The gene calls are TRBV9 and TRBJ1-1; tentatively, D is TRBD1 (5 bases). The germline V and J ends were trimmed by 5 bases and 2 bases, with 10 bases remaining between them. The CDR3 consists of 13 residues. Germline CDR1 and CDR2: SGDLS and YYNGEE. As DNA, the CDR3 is TGTGCCAGCAGTTACGGGGGAAACACTGAAGCTTTCTTT. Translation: CASSYGGNTEAFF.

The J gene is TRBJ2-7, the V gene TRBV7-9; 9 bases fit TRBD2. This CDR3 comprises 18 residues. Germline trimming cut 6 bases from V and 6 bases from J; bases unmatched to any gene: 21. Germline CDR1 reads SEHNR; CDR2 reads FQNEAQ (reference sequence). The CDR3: CASSPPGQRGGRAPEQYF. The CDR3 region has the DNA TGTGCCAGCAGTCCCCCGGGACAGAGGGGCGGGAGGGCCCCCGAGCAGTACTTC. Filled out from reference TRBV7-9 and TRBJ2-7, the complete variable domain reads DTGVSQNPRHKITKRGQNVTFRCDPISEHNRLYWYRQTLGQGPEFLTYFQNEAQLEKSRLLSDRFSAERPKGSFSTLEIQRTEQGDSAMYLCASSPPGQRGGRAPEQYFGPGTRLTVT.

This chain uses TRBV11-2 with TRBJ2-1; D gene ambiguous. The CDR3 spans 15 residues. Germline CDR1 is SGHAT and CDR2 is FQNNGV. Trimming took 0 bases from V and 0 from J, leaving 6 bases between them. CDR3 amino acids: CASSLEASSYNEQFF. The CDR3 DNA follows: TGTGCCAGCAGCTTAGAAGCTAGCTCCTACAATGAGCAGTTCTTC.

CDR3 amino acids: CASRDNNQPQHF. In nucleotides, the CDR3 is TGTGCCAGCAGGGACAACAATCAGCCCCAGCATTTT. This chain connects TRBV28 to TRBJ1-5; possibly TRBD1 for D (5 bases). The length of the CDR3 is 12 residues. Germline V lookup: CDR1 MDHEN, CDR2 SYDVKM. V lost 6 bases, J lost 3 bases, and 6 bases lay in between.

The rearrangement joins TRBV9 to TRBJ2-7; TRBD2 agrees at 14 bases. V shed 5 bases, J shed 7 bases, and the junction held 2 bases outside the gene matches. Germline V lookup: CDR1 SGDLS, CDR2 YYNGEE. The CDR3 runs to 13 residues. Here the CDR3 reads CASSGTSGREQYF. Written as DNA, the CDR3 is TGTGCCAGCAGTGGGACTAGCGGGAGAGAGCAGTACTTC.

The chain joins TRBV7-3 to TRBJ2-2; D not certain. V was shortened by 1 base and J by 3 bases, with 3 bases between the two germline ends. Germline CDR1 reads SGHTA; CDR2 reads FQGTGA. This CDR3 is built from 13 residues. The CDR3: CASSLIYTGELFF. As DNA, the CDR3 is TGTGCCAGCAGCTTAATCTACACCGGGGAGCTGTTTTTT.